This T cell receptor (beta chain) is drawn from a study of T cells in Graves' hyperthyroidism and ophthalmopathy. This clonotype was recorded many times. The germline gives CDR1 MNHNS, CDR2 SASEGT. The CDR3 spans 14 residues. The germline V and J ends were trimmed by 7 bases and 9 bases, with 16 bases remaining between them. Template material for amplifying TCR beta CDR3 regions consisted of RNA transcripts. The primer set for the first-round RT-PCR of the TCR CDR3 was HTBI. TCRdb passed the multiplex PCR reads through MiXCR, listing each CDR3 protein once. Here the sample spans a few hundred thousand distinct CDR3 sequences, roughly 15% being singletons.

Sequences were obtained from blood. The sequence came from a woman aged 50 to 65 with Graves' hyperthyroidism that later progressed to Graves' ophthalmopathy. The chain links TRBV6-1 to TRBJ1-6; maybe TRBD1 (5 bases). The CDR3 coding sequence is TGTGCCAGCACCCGCGACAGCCCTAGTTCACCCCTCCACTTT. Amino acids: CASTRDSPSSPLHF.